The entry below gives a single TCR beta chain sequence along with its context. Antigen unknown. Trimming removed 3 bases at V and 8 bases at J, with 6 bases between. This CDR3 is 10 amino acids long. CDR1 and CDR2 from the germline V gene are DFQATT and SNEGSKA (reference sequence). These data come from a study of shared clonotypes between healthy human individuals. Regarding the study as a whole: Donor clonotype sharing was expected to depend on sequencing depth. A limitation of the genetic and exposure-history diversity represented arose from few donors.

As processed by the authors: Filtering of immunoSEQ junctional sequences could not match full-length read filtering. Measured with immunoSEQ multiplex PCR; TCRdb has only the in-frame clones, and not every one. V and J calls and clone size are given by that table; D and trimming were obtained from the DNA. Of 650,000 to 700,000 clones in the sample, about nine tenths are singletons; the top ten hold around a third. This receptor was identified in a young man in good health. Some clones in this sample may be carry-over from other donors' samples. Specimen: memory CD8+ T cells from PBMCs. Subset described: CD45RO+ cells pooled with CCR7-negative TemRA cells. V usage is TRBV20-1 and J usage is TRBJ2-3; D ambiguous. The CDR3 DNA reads TGCAGTGCTAGGTGGGGTACGCAGTATTTT. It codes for CSARWGTQYF.